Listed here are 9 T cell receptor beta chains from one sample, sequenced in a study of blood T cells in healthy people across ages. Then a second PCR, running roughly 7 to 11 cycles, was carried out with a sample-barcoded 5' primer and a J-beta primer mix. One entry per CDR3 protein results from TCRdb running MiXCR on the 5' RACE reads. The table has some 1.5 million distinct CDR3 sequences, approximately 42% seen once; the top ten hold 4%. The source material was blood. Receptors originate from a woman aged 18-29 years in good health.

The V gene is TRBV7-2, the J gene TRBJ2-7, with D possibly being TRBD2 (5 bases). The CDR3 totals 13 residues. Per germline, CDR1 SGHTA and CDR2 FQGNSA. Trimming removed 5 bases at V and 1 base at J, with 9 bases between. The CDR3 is CASSEDWSYEQYF. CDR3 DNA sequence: TGTGCCAGCAGCGAGGACTGGTCCTACGAGCAGTACTTC.

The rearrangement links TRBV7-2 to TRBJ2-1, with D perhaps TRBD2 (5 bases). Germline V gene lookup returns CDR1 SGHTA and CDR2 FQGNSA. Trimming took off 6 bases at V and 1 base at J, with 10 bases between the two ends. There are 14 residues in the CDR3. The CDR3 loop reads CASSRERSYNEQFF. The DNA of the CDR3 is TGTGCCAGCAGTCGAGAGCGGTCCTACAATGAGCAGTTCTTC.

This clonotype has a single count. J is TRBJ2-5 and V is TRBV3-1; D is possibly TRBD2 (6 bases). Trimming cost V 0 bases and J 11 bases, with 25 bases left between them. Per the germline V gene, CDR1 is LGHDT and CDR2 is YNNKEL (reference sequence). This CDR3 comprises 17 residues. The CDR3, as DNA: TGTGCCAGCAGCCAAGAAGAGGGGACTGCCCGTTACAATGAGCAGTACTTC. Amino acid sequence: CASSQEEGTARYNEQYF.

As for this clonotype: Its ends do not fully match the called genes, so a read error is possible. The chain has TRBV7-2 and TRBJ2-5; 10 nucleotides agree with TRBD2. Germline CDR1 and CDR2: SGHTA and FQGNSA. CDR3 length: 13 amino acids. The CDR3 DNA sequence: TGTGCCTGCAGCTTAAGGCTAGCGGGAGCTCAGTACTTC. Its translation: CACSLRLAGAQYF.

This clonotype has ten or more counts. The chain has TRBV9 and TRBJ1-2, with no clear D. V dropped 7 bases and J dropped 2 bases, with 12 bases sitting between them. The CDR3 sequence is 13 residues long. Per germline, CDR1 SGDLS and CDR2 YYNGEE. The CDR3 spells CASSPGWNYGYTF. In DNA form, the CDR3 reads TGTGCCAGCTCTCCGGGGTGGAACTATGGCTACACCTTC. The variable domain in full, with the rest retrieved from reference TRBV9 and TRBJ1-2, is DSGVTQTPKHLITATGQRVTLRCSPRSGDLSVYWYQQSLDQGLQFLIQYYNGEERAKGNILERFSAQQFPDLHSELNLSSLELGDSALYFCASSPGWNYGYTFGSGTRLTVV.

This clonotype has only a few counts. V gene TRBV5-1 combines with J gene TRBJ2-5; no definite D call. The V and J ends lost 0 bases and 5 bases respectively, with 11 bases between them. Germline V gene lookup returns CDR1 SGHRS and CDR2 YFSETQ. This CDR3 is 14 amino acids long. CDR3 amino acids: CASSLDDALETQYF. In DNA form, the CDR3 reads TGCGCCAGCAGCTTGGACGATGCTCTGGAGACCCAGTACTTC.

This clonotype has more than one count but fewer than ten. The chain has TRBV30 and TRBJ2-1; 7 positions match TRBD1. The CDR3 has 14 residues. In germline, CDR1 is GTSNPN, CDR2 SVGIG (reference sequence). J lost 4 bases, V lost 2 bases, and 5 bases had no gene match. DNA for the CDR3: TGTGCCTGGAGTCCCGGGACAGCTTACAATGAGCAGTTCTTC. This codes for CAWSPGTAYNEQFF.

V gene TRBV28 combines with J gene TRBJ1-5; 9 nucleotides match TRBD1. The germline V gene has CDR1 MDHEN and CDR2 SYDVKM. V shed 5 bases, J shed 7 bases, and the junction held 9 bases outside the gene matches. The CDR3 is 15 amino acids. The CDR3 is CASSGGTGSRQPQHF. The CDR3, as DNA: TGTGCCAGCAGTGGCGGGACAGGGAGCCGGCAGCCCCAGCATTTT.

The CDR3 region has the DNA TGCAGCGTCCGACCTCGCCTGGCAGATACGCAGTATTTT. Protein product: CSVRPRLADTQYF. The chain carries TRBV29-1 and TRBJ2-3; no reliable D call. V lost 6 bases, J lost 4 bases, and 14 bases lay in between. The germline V gene encodes CDR1 SQVTM and CDR2 ANQGSEA. The CDR3 has 13 amino acids.